This T cell receptor beta chain was recorded in a study of spatial heterogeneity in lung cancer. About the research overall: As counted in raw reads, each unique TCR and UMI combination appeared more than ten times on average.

Stated time point: blood at routine non-recurrence follow-up after resection. About this clonotype itself: Its antigen is not identified.

TCRdb re-called the 5' RACE reads with MiXCR, one entry per CDR3 protein. Here the sample spans about 36,000 distinct CDR3 sequences, around 7.6% being singletons. Study-level results: Blood showed ubiquitous tumor TCRs more often at resection than at routine follow-up.

The sequence derives from a male donor with early-stage non-small cell lung cancer. The sequences come from PBMCs, collected at follow-up.

The CDR3 here is CAIRGVEQFF. The CDR3 nucleotides are TGTGCCATCAGGGGCGTTGAGCAGTTCTTC. V is TRBV10-3 and J is TRBJ2-1; D is ambiguous. The V and J ends lost 6 bases and 9 bases respectively, with 6 bases between them. The CDR3 has 10 amino acids. Looked up from germline, CDR1 is ENHRY and CDR2 is SYGVKD.